The entry below describes one T cell receptor (beta chain). This specimen comes from a study of blood T cell repertoires in COVID-19. Across the whole study: Both acute and convalescent COVID-19 samples were obtained from the United States, Italy and Spain. PBMCs, B-cell-depleted T cells, or T cells were the source of the cDNA or gDNA that made up the material.

The V gene's germline CDR1 is SGHRS and CDR2 YFSETQ. The V and J ends lost 5 bases and 5 bases, in that order; junction bases with no gene match: 7. The CDR3 covers 13 residues. How the authors handled the data: Cell counts per sample came from amplifying reference gene primers. The protocol was immunoSEQ multiplex PCR, while the TCRdb copy is restricted to in-frame clones and leaves out a portion. The D gene and trimming were derived from the DNA, and the V and J assignments and clone size from that table. The repertoire holds 350,000 or so clones, roughly 90% seen once, with around 3.9% in the top ten. Patients from Seattle were sampled longitudinally, starting during active infection.

Sample: peripheral blood. The receptor was derived from a woman aged 55-69 years with COVID-19, enrolled during active disease. The genes are TRBV5-1 and TRBJ2-7; 7 bases map to TRBD1. CDR3 residues: CASRVDRVHEQYF. The CDR3 DNA follows: TGCGCCAGCAGGGTTGACAGGGTCCACGAGCAGTACTTC. Full variable domain (remainder filled in from reference TRBV5-1 and TRBJ2-7): KAGVTQTPRYLIKTRGQQVTLSCSPISGHRSVSWYQQTPGQGLQFLFEYFSETQRNKGNFPGRFSGRQFSNSRSEMNVSTLELGDSALYLCASRVDRVHEQYFGPGTRLTVT.